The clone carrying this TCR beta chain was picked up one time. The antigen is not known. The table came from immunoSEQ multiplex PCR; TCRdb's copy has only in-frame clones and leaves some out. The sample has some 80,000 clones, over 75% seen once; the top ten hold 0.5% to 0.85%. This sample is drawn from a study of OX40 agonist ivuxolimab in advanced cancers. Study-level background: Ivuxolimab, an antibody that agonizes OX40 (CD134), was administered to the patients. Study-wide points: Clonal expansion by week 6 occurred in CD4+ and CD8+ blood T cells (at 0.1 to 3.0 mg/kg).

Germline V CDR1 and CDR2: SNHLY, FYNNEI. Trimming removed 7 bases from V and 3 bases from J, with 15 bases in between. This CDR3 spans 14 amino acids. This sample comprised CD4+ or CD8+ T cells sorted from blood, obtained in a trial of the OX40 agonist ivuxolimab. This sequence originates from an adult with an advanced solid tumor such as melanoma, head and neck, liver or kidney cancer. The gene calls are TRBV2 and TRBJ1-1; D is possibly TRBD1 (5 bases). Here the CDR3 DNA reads TGTGCCAGCATCCAGGAGTTGACAGACACTGAAGCTTTCTTT. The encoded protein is CASIQELTDTEAFF.